Listed here are 7 T cell receptor beta chains from one sample, sequenced in a study of identical twins (TCRdb year 2016). The library was made by 5' RACE. Sequencing was performed on an Illumina HiSeq 2000. The public sequencing data were trimmed at Q25 with fastp and processed into clonotypes with MiXCR by TCRdb, which kept only in-frame beta chains. Identical CDR3 proteins give one entry, which carries the most common genes and DNA. The sample table contains hundreds of thousands of distinct CDR3 sequences; only one count was recorded for just under 9.5% of them. Jointly, the top ten make up 6% to 8.5% of the sample. The sample also formed part of further work on yellow fever vaccine responses in identical twins.

The sample comprised CD8+ T cells sorted from blood. The receptors here all came from a woman aged 18-29 years in good health.

This chain links TRBV12-5 with TRBJ2-1, with D uncertain. Germline-derived CDR1 and CDR2 are LGHNT and FRNRAP. This CDR3 region has 12 residues. The ends were cut back, 1 base at V and 7 bases at J, with 5 bases in the middle. For the CDR3, the DNA is TGTGCTAGTGGTTTGGCAATTAATGAGCAGTTCTTC. It is translated as CASGLAINEQFF.

The chain has TRBV29-1 and TRBJ2-7; 11 bases are shared with TRBD2. The CDR3 loop spans 15 amino acids. V shed 5 bases, J shed 2 bases, and the junction held 8 bases outside the gene matches. Per the germline V gene, CDR1 is SQVTM and CDR2 is ANQGSEA. In DNA form, the CDR3 reads TGCAGCGTTCCCGGGGAGACTAGCGGGACCTACGAGCAGTACTTC. Translated: CSVPGETSGTYEQYF.

The chain is built from TRBV6-5 and TRBJ2-2; D perhaps matches TRBD2 (5 bases). The germline V gene has CDR1 MNHEY and CDR2 SVGAGI. The CDR3 runs to 12 residues. V lost 2 bases and J lost 11, with 9 bases in between. The DNA of the CDR3 is TGTGCCAGCAGTTACATGGGAGCAGAGCTGTTTTTT. Its translation is CASSYMGAELFF.

At least ten counts were recorded for this clonotype. This rearrangement joins TRBV4-3 to TRBJ2-3; D uncertain. V dropped 0 bases and J dropped 3 bases, with 4 bases sitting between them. Germline CDR1 is LGHNA and CDR2 is YSLEER. CDR3 size: 13 residues. The CDR3 DNA follows: TGCGCCAGCAGCCAAGATCCGACAGATACGCAGTATTTT. Translation: CASSQDPTDTQYF.

This clonotype came up a few times. An end of the junction does not agree with germline; a read error may underlie this. The chain couples TRBV20-1 to TRBJ2-3, with TRBD2 matching 14 bases. The CDR3 extends over 21 amino acids. Germline lookup yields CDR1 DFQATT and CDR2 SNEGSKA (reference sequence). Written as DNA, the CDR3 is TGCAGTGCTAGGGGGGAACAGGAACAGGGACTAGCGGGGGACCGCACAAATACGCAGTATTTT. Its translation: CSARGEQEQGLAGDRTNTQYF.

Only a few counts were recorded for this clonotype. The chain links TRBV4-2 to TRBJ1-1; 10 positions agree with TRBD1. Looked up from germline, CDR1 is LGHNA and CDR2 is YNFKEQ. The CDR3 contains 14 residues. Trimming at V came to 4 bases and at J to 6 bases, leaving 5 bases not matched to a gene. The CDR3 loop is CASSRTGGEAEAFF. The CDR3 DNA is TGTGCCAGCAGCCGGACAGGGGGTGAGGCTGAAGCTTTCTTT.

This clonotype was counted ten times or more. V is TRBV6-1 and J is TRBJ2-1, with 10 bases lining up with TRBD2. Trimming took 6 bases from V and 4 from J; bases not matched to a gene: 9. The CDR3 length is 16 residues. Germline CDR1 is MNHNS and CDR2 is SASEGT. CDR3 sequence reads: CASSPRGLAPYNEQFF. As DNA, the CDR3 is TGTGCCAGCAGCCCCCGGGGACTAGCGCCATACAATGAGCAGTTCTTC.